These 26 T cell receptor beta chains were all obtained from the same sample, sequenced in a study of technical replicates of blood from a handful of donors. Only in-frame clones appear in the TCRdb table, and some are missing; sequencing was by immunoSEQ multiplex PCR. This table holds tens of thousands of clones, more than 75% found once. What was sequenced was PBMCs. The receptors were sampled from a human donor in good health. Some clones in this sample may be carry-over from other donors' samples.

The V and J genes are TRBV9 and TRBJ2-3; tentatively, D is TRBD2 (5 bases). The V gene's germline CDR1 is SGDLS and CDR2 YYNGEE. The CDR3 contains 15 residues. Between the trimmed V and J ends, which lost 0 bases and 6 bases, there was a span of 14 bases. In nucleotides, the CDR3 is TGTGCCAGCAGCGTAGAAGGTGGGAGTGCGGATACGCAGTATTTT. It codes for CASSVEGGSADTQYF.

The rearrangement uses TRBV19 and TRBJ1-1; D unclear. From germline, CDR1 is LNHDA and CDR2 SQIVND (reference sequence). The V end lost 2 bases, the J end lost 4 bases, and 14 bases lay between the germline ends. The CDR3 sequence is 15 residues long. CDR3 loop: CASSIRKLEVTEAFF. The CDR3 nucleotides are TGTGCCAGTAGTATAAGGAAGCTGGAGGTCACTGAAGCTTTCTTT.

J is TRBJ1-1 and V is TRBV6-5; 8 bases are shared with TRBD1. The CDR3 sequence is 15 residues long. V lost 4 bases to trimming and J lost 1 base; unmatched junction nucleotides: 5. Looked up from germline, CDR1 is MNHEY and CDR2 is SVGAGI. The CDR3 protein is CASSCRDRPNTEAFF. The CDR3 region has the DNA TGTGCCAGCAGTTGCCGGGACAGGCCGAACACTGAAGCTTTCTTT.

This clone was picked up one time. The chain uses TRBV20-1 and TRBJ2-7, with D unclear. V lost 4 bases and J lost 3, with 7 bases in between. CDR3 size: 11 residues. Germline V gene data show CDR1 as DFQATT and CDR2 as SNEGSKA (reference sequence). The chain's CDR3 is CSATNGYEQYF. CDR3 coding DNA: TGCAGTGCTACAAACGGCTACGAGCAGTACTTC.

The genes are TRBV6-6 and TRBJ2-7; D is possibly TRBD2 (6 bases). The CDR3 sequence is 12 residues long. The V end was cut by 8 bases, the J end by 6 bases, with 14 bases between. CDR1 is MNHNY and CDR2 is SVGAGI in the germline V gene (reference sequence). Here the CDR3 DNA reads TGTGCCAGCGGGCCCGGGAGCTCCGAGCAGTACTTC. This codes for CASGPGSSEQYF.

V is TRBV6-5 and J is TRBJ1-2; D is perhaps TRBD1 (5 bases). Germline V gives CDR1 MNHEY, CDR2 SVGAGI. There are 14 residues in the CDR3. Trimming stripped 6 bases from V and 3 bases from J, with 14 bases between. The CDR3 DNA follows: TGTGCCAGCAGATCCGGGGGTTCTGACTATGGCTACACCTTC. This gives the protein CASRSGGSDYGYTF.

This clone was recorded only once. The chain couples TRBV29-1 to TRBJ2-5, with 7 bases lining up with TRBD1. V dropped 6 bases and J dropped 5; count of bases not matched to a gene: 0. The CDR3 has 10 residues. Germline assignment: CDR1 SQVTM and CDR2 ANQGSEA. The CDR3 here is CSVRGETQYF. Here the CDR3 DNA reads TGCAGCGTCAGGGGGGAGACCCAGTACTTC.

The CDR3 sequence: CASSSRGRATHEQYF. The DNA for the CDR3 is TGTGCCAGCAGCTCCCGCGGGAGGGCCACCCACGAGCAGTACTTC. The chain is built from TRBV7-9 and TRBJ2-7; 9 bases align to TRBD2. The CDR3 has 15 residues. In germline, CDR1 is SEHNR, CDR2 FQNEAQ (reference sequence). J lost 5 bases, V lost 4 bases, and 9 bases had no gene match.

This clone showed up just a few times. This chain's CDR3 is CASSYSPTGRTEAFF. The CDR3 bases are TGTGCCAGCAGTTACTCTCCGACAGGGCGGACTGAAGCTTTCTTT. V gene TRBV6-5 combines with J gene TRBJ1-1; 7 positions agree with TRBD1. Losses at the gene ends were 0 bases for V and 5 bases for J; bases not matched to a gene: 6. The CDR3 spans 15 residues. The V gene's germline CDR1 is MNHEY and CDR2 SVGAGI.

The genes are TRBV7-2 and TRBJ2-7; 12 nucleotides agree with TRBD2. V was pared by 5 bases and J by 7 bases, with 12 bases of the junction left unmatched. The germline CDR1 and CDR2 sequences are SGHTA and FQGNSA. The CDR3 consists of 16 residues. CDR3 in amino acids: CASSRSLAGGRIEQYF. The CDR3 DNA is TGTGCCAGCAGCCGCAGCCTAGCGGGGGGGCGTATTGAGCAGTACTTC.

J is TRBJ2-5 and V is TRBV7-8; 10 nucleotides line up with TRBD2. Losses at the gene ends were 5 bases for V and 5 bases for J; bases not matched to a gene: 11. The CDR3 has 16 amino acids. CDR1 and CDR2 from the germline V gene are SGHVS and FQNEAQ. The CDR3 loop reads CASSPLAGGLRETQYF. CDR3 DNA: TGTGCCAGCAGCCCATTAGCGGGAGGCCTCCGGGAGACCCAGTACTTC.

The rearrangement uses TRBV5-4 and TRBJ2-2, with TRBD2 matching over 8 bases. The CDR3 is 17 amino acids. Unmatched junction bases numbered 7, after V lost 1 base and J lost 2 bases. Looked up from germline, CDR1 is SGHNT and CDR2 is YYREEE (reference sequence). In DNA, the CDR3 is TGTGCCAGCAGCTTGATGATAGCGGGATTCAACACCGGGGAGCTGTTTTTT. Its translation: CASSLMIAGFNTGELFF. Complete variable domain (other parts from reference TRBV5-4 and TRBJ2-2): ETGVTQSPTHLIKTRGQQVTLRCSSQSGHNTVSWYQQALGQGPQFIFQYYREEENGRGNFPPRFSGLQFPNYSSELNVNALELDDSALYLCASSLMIAGFNTGELFFGEGSRLTVL.

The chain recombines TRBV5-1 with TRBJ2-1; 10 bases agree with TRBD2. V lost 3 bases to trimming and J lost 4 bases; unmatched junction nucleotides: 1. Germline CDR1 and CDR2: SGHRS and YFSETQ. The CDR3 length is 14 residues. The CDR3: CASSSSGSYNEQFF. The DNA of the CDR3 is TGCGCCAGCAGCTCTAGCGGGAGTTACAATGAGCAGTTCTTC. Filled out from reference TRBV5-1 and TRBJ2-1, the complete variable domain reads KAGVTQTPRYLIKTRGQQVTLSCSPISGHRSVSWYQQTPGQGLQFLFEYFSETQRNKGNFPGRFSGRQFSNSRSEMNVSTLELGDSALYLCASSSSGSYNEQFFGPGTRLTVL.

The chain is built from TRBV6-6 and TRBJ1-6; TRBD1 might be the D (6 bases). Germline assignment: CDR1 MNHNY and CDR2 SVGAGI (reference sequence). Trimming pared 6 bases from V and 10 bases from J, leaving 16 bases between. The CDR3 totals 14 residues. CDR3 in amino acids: CASSPTGIGSPLHF. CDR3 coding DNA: TGTGCCAGCAGCCCTACAGGGATCGGGTCACCCCTCCACTTT.

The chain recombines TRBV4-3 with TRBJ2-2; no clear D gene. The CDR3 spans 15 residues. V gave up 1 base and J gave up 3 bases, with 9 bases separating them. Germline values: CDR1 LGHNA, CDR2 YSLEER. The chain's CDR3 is CASSQVFGDTGELFF. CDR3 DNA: TGCGCCAGCAGCCAAGTGTTTGGAGACACCGGGGAGCTGTTTTTT.

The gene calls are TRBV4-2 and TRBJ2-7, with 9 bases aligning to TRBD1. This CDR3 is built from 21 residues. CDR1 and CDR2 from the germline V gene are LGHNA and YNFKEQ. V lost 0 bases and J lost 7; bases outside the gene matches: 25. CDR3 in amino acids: CASSQDLPPHRPGQGRGEQYF. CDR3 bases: TGTGCCAGCAGCCAAGACCTCCCTCCCCACCGTCCGGGACAGGGCCGGGGTGAGCAGTACTTC.

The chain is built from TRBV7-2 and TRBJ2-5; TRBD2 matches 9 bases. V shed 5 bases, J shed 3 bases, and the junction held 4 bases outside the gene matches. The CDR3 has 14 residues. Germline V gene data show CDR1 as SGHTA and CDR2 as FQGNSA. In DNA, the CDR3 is TGTGCCAGCAGCCTATTAGCGGGAGAAGAGACCCAGTACTTC. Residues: CASSLLAGEETQYF.

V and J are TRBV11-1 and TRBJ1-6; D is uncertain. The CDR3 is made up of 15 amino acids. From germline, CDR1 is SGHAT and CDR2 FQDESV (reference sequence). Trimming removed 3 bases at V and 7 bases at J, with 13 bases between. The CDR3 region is CASSLRVAENSPLHF. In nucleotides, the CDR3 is TGTGCCAGCAGCTTGAGGGTCGCTGAAAATTCACCCCTCCACTTT.

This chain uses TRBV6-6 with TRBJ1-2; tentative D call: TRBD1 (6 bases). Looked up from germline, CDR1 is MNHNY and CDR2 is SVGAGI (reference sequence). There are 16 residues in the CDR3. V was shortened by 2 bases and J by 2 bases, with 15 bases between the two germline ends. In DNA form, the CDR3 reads TGTGCCAGCAGTTACCCGGACAGATCATTGAACTATGGCTACACCTTC. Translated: CASSYPDRSLNYGYTF.

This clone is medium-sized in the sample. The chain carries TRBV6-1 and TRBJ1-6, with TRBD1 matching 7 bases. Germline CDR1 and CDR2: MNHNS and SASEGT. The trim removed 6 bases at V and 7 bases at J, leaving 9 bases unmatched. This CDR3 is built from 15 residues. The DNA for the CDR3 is TGTGCCAGCAGGGACCGGGACAGATTGAATTCACCCCTCCACTTT. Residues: CASRDRDRLNSPLHF.

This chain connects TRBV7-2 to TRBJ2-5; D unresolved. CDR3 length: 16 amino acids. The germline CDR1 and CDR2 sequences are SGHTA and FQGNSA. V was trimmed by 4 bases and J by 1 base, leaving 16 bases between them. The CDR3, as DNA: TGTGCCAGCAGCTCCCACACGGGTTTGGTCCAAGAGACCCAGTACTTC. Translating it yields CASSSHTGLVQETQYF.

Here the CDR3 reads CASSDLGLSYEQYF. The CDR3 nucleotides read TGTGCCAGCAGTGATTTGGGGCTTTCCTACGAGCAGTACTTC. This chain connects TRBV6-1 to TRBJ2-7; perhaps TRBD1 as D (5 bases). V gave up 3 bases and J gave up 1 base, with 10 bases separating them. CDR1 and CDR2 from the germline V gene are MNHNS and SASEGT. The CDR3 length is 14 residues.

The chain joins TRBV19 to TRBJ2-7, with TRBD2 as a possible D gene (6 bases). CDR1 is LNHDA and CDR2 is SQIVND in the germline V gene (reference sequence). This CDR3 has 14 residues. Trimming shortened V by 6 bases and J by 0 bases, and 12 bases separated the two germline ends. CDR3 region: CASRPGLFSYEQYF. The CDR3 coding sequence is TGTGCCAGTAGGCCGGGACTTTTCTCCTACGAGCAGTACTTC.

CDR3 DNA: TGTGCCAGCAGCACCCGGGACAGAGGGTCCAATCTAAATCAGCCCCAGCATTTT. This gives the protein CASSTRDRGSNLNQPQHF. The chain employs TRBV5-6 and TRBJ1-5; 7 bases map to TRBD1. Trimming removed 4 bases from V and 4 bases from J; junction bases left unmatched: 17. The CDR3 has 18 residues. Germline values: CDR1 SGHDT, CDR2 YYEEEE.

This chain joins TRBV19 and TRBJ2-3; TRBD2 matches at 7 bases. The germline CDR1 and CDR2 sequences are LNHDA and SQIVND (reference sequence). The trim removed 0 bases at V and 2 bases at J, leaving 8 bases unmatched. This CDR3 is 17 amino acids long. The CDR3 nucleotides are TGTGCCAGTAGTATAGATAAAACGCGGGGGACCACAGATACGCAGTATTTT. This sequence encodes CASSIDKTRGTTDTQYF.

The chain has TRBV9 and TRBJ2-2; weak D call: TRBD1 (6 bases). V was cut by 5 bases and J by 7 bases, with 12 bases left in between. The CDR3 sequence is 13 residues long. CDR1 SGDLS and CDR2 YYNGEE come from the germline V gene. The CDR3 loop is CASRQTGFGELFF. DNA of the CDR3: TGTGCCAGCAGACAAACAGGGTTCGGGGAGCTGTTTTTT.